Described below is a single T cell receptor (beta chain) sequence and its context. Its antigen is as yet unknown. Trimming stripped 1 base from V and 0 bases from J, with 4 bases between. The CDR3 sequence is 13 residues long. From germline, CDR1 is SGHRS and CDR2 YFSETQ. The data are from a study of cytomegalovirus exposure and HLA in healthy donors. Study-wide findings and caveats: Common viral pathogens seemed to be connected with several of the most significant clusters, according to a later analysis.

PCR primers comprised 60 Vbeta and 13 Jbeta primers. Libraries were prepared by immunoSEQ multiplex PCR; TCRdb keeps only in-frame clonotypes and omits some of them. The table records 100,000 to 140,000 clones, less than 80% of them present only once. The chain uses TRBV5-1 and TRBJ1-1; D unclear. Sequencing was carried out using PBMCs. The clonotype was recovered from a man under 40 in good health and CMV-seronegative. CDR3 nucleotide sequence: TGCGCCAGCAGCTTGCTCTTGAACACTGAAGCTTTCTTT. Protein sequence: CASSLLLNTEAFF.